This TCR beta chain was documented in a study of shared clonotypes between healthy human individuals. Only CD45RO-negative cells positively selected for CCR7 counted as naive CD8 cells, so terminally differentiated effector memory CD45RA+ cells were excluded. Germline V gene sequence: CDR1 MNHEY, CDR2 SVGAGI. V was pared by 2 bases and J by 3 bases, with 10 bases between. This CDR3 region has 14 residues. TCRdb keeps only in-frame clones here, not all; method: immunoSEQ multiplex PCR. The sample has 1.5 million to 2.5 million clones; about 95% are singletons. The V and J genes are TRBV6-5 and TRBJ1-1; no clear D. The receptor comes from a man younger than 30 in good health. The sample was naive CD8+ T cells sorted from blood. CDR3 loop: CASSYESPDTEAFF. The CDR3 DNA sequence: TGTGCCAGCAGTTACGAATCCCCTGACACTGAAGCTTTCTTT.